This is a list of T cell receptor beta chains from one sample in a study of cytomegalovirus exposure and HLA in healthy donors. Generated by immunoSEQ multiplex PCR, the TCRdb table keeps only in-frame clones and is missing some. Of around 160,000 clones detected, 77% appear once; the ten largest clones hold approximately 2.9%. Sequenced sample: PBMCs. Every receptor here comes from a woman aged 40 to 50 in good health and CMV-seropositive. Both conserved end residues are part of each CDR3. A D gene is named only where the DNA matches it firmly. The listing skips clone size in some rows; elsewhere it reads once, few, many or a size class.

clone size: NA
D gene: TRBD2
J gene: TRBJ2-1
V gene: TRBV19
CDR3 DNA: TGTGCCAGTAGGGGGACTAGCGGGAGCGTGACCTACAATGAGCAGTTCTTC
CDR3 protein: CASRGTSGSVTYNEQFF

clone size: NA
D gene: NA
J gene: TRBJ1-2
V gene: TRBV19
CDR3 DNA: TGTGCCAGTAGTATAGTCAGAATTATCTATGGCTACACCTTC
CDR3 protein: CASSIVRIIYGYTF

clone size: NA
D gene: NA
J gene: TRBJ1-6
V gene: TRBV6-1
CDR3 DNA: TGTGCCAGCAGGAGATACTCCTATAATTCACCCCTCCACTTT
CDR3 protein: CASRRYSYNSPLHF

clone size: NA
D gene: NA
J gene: TRBJ2-2
V gene: TRBV27
CDR3 DNA: TGTGCCAGCAGTTTCTCTCACACCGGGGAGCTGTTTTTT
CDR3 protein: CASSFSHTGELFF

clone size: NA
D gene: TRBD1
J gene: TRBJ2-5
V gene: TRBV7-9
CDR3 DNA: TGTGCCAGCAGCCCTGGGACAGGGGGCTGGGAGACCCAGTACTTC
CDR3 protein: CASSPGTGGWETQYF

clone size: NA
D gene: NA
J gene: TRBJ2-3
V gene: TRBV7-2
CDR3 DNA: TGTGCCAGCAGCTTAGGGACAGTAGTGGCGGATACGCAGTATTTT
CDR3 protein: CASSLGTVVADTQYF

clone size: NA
D gene: TRBD2
J gene: TRBJ2-1
V gene: TRBV5-1
CDR3 DNA: TGCGCCAGCAGCTTTAGCCCAGCGGGAGACTACAATGAGCAGTTCTTC
CDR3 protein: CASSFSPAGDYNEQFF

clone size: once
D gene: NA
J gene: TRBJ1-1
V gene: TRBV7-9
CDR3 DNA: TGTGCCAGCAGCTTAACTCCGCCCTTACCAGGGATGAACACTGAAGCTTTCTTT
CDR3 protein: CASSLTPPLPGMNTEAFF

clone size: few
D gene: NA
J gene: TRBJ1-2
V gene: TRBV6-5
CDR3 DNA: TGTGCCAGCAGTAACGACAGATCCGGCTACACCTTC
CDR3 protein: CASSNDRSGYTF

clone size: NA
D gene: TRBD2
J gene: TRBJ2-7
V gene: TRBV28
CDR3 DNA: TGTGCCAGTAAAGCAACTCTAGCGGGAGGCCCCTACGAGCAGTACTTC
CDR3 protein: CASKATLAGGPYEQYF

clone size: NA
D gene: TRBD1
J gene: TRBJ1-4
V gene: TRBV19
CDR3 DNA: TGTGCCAGTAGTTTTCTCGACAGGGATAATGAAAAACTGTTTTTT
CDR3 protein: CASSFLDRDNEKLFF

clone size: NA
D gene: NA
J gene: TRBJ2-1
V gene: TRBV30
CDR3 DNA: TGTGCCTGGAGTACCTCAGCGGGCTTAGGTGAGCAGTTCTTC
CDR3 protein: CAWSTSAGLGEQFF

clone size: NA
D gene: TRBD2
J gene: TRBJ2-7
V gene: TRBV6-6
CDR3 DNA: TGTGCCAGCAGTTATCCCGGGACTAGGGTAGGGGAGCAGTACTTC
CDR3 protein: CASSYPGTRVGEQYF

clone size: NA
D gene: NA
J gene: TRBJ1-1
V gene: TRBV30
CDR3 DNA: TGTGCCTGGAATACAGGCGCTGAAGCTTTCTTT
CDR3 protein: CAWNTGAEAFF

clone size: NA
D gene: NA
J gene: TRBJ1-2
V gene: TRBV30
CDR3 DNA: TGTGCCTGGAGTCTTGGAGAGAACTATGGCTACACCTTC
CDR3 protein: CAWSLGENYGYTF

clone size: few
D gene: TRBD1
J gene: TRBJ2-5
V gene: TRBV11-2
CDR3 DNA: TGTGCCAGCAGCTCAGGGACAGTACAAGAGACCCAGTACTTC
CDR3 protein: CASSSGTVQETQYF

clone size: once
D gene: NA
J gene: TRBJ2-7
V gene: TRBV7-9
CDR3 DNA: TGTGCCAGCAGCCCGGGGGGCAGCTTTGAGCAGTACTTC
CDR3 protein: CASSPGGSFEQYF

clone size: NA
D gene: NA
J gene: TRBJ1-2
V gene: TRBV21-1
CDR3 DNA: TGTGCCAGCAGCAAAGCGCCCCTATCGGAGCATCCTAACTATGGCTACACCTTC
CDR3 protein: CASSKAPLSEHPNYGYTF

clone size: NA
D gene: NA
J gene: TRBJ1-1
V gene: TRBV29-1
CDR3 DNA: TGCAGCGTGCTACGGGAAACTGAAGCTTTCTTT
CDR3 protein: CSVLRETEAFF

clone size: NA
D gene: TRBD1
J gene: TRBJ1-3
V gene: TRBV5-1
CDR3 DNA: TGCGCCAGCAGCCCGGCTCCTCCAGGGGGAGGCACTGGAAACACCATATATTTT
CDR3 protein: CASSPAPPGGGTGNTIYF

clone size: NA
D gene: TRBD2
J gene: TRBJ2-3
V gene: TRBV14
CDR3 DNA: TGTGCCAGCAGCCAAAACCTCGGACTAGCGGGCCTCACAGATACGCAGTATTTT
CDR3 protein: CASSQNLGLAGLTDTQYF

clone size: NA
D gene: TRBD1
J gene: TRBJ2-1
V gene: TRBV7-8
CDR3 DNA: TGTGCCAGCAGCCCCGGGACAGGGGTTGGCAATGAGCAGTTCTTC
CDR3 protein: CASSPGTGVGNEQFF

clone size: NA
D gene: TRBD2
J gene: TRBJ2-1
V gene: TRBV7-2
CDR3 DNA: TGTGCCAGCAGCCCAAGACTAGCGGGGGCTGAGCAGTTCTTC
CDR3 protein: CASSPRLAGAEQFF

clone size: NA
D gene: TRBD1
J gene: TRBJ2-7
V gene: TRBV18
CDR3 DNA: TGTGCCAGCTCACCACCTCCGGGACAGGGATACTACGAGCAGTACTTC
CDR3 protein: CASSPPPGQGYYEQYF

clone size: NA
D gene: TRBD1
J gene: TRBJ1-1
V gene: TRBV6-5
CDR3 DNA: TGTGCCAGCTGCGGGACAGGGGCCCCAGGGACTGAAGCTTTCTTT
CDR3 protein: CASCGTGAPGTEAFF

clone size: NA
D gene: TRBD1
J gene: TRBJ1-5
V gene: TRBV15
CDR3 DNA: TGTGCCACCAGCAGAGAAGGAGGGGGCCCTATTCAGCCCCAGCATTTT
CDR3 protein: CATSREGGGPIQPQHF

clone size: once
D gene: NA
J gene: TRBJ1-1
V gene: TRBV19
CDR3 DNA: TGTGCCAGTAGTATGCGGACAGCGAACACTGAAGCTTTCTTT
CDR3 protein: CASSMRTANTEAFF

clone size: once
D gene: NA
J gene: TRBJ1-3
V gene: TRBV18
CDR3 DNA: TGTGCCAGCTCACTAAACGGAGGGGCTGGAAACACCATATATTTT
CDR3 protein: CASSLNGGAGNTIYF

clone size: few
D gene: TRBD1
J gene: TRBJ1-2
V gene: TRBV6-5
CDR3 DNA: TGTGCCAGCAGTCCCGGAGGGACAGGAGAAGGCTACACCTTC
CDR3 protein: CASSPGGTGEGYTF

clone size: NA
D gene: TRBD1
J gene: TRBJ1-1
V gene: TRBV29-1
CDR3 DNA: TGCAGCGTTCTTACAGGGGGCACTGAAGCTTTCTTT
CDR3 protein: CSVLTGGTEAFF

clone size: NA
D gene: NA
J gene: TRBJ1-2
V gene: TRBV18
CDR3 DNA: TGTGCCAGCTCACTGGGGACGGACAGAAGCTATGGCTACACCTTC
CDR3 protein: CASSLGTDRSYGYTF

clone size: NA
D gene: TRBD1
J gene: TRBJ1-5
V gene: TRBV19
CDR3 DNA: TGTGCCAGTAGTTCTCGGACAGGGTGGGACTTGGGCAATCAGCCCCAGCATTTT
CDR3 protein: CASSSRTGWDLGNQPQHF

clone size: NA
D gene: NA
J gene: TRBJ1-1
V gene: TRBV7-9
CDR3 DNA: TGTGCCAGTACTCGGGGGGACACTGAAGCTTTCTTT
CDR3 protein: CASTRGDTEAFF

clone size: NA
D gene: TRBD1
J gene: TRBJ1-3
V gene: TRBV5-6
CDR3 DNA: TGTGCCAGCAGCTTGATATGGGACAGGACTTTTTCTGGAAACACCATATATTTT
CDR3 protein: CASSLIWDRTFSGNTIYF

clone size: NA
D gene: TRBD1
J gene: TRBJ1-2
V gene: TRBV9
CDR3 DNA: TGTGCCAGCAGCGTAGCCCCGAATACGGACAGGGGCTATGGCTACACCTTC
CDR3 protein: CASSVAPNTDRGYGYTF

clone size: NA
D gene: NA
J gene: TRBJ1-1
V gene: TRBV19
CDR3 DNA: TGTGCCAGTAGTATGGGGAGGGTGGGCACTGAAGCTTTCTTT
CDR3 protein: CASSMGRVGTEAFF

clone size: few
D gene: NA
J gene: TRBJ1-2
V gene: TRBV5-1
CDR3 DNA: TGCGCCAGCAGCTTGGAGAGCGGCTCTAACTATGGCTACACCTTC
CDR3 protein: CASSLESGSNYGYTF

clone size: once
D gene: TRBD1
J gene: TRBJ1-1
V gene: TRBV7-9
CDR3 DNA: TGTGCCAGCAGCTCCAGGGGGACGAACACTGAAGCTTTCTTT
CDR3 protein: CASSSRGTNTEAFF

clone size: NA
D gene: TRBD1
J gene: TRBJ2-2
V gene: TRBV2
CDR3 DNA: TGTGCCAGCAGCGTGGACAGGGCGAACACCGGGGAGCTGTTTTTT
CDR3 protein: CASSVDRANTGELFF

clone size: NA
D gene: TRBD2
J gene: TRBJ2-7
V gene: TRBV5-6
CDR3 DNA: TGTGCCAGCAGCTTTCGGGACTACTCCTACGAGCAGTACTTC
CDR3 protein: CASSFRDYSYEQYF

clone size: NA
D gene: NA
J gene: TRBJ2-3
V gene: TRBV2
CDR3 DNA: TGTGCCAGCCAAGCGCGACCGGGTCCAGCGGCAGATACGCAGTATTTT
CDR3 protein: CASQARPGPAADTQYF

clone size: few
D gene: NA
J gene: TRBJ1-2
V gene: TRBV7-2
CDR3 DNA: TGTGCCAGCAGCCCCAACCACAGGGACGGCTACACCTTC
CDR3 protein: CASSPNHRDGYTF

clone size: once
D gene: NA
J gene: TRBJ2-2
V gene: TRBV25-1
CDR3 DNA: TGTGCCAGCAGTACAACAGGGAACACCGGGGAGCTGTTTTTT
CDR3 protein: CASSTTGNTGELFF

clone size: NA
D gene: NA
J gene: TRBJ1-5
V gene: TRBV13
CDR3 DNA: TGTGCCAGCAGCTTAGGGGGGCAGTTCAATCAGCCCCAGCATTTT
CDR3 protein: CASSLGGQFNQPQHF

clone size: once
D gene: NA
J gene: TRBJ2-7
V gene: TRBV20-1
CDR3 DNA: TGCAGTGCCACCCGGGAAGTCGAGCAGTACTTC
CDR3 protein: CSATREVEQYF

clone size: NA
D gene: TRBD1
J gene: TRBJ1-2
V gene: TRBV27
CDR3 DNA: TGTGCCAGCACTCAGAGGGGGACAGGGGCCTATGGCTACACCTTC
CDR3 protein: CASTQRGTGAYGYTF

clone size: NA
D gene: TRBD1
J gene: TRBJ2-4
V gene: TRBV12-5
CDR3 DNA: TGTGCTAGTGGTTTGGCCGGGACAGGAAACATTCAGTACTTC
CDR3 protein: CASGLAGTGNIQYF

clone size: few
D gene: TRBD1
J gene: TRBJ1-5
V gene: TRBV14
CDR3 DNA: TGTGCCAGCAGCCTACAGGGGTACGGGCAGCCCCAGCATTTT
CDR3 protein: CASSLQGYGQPQHF